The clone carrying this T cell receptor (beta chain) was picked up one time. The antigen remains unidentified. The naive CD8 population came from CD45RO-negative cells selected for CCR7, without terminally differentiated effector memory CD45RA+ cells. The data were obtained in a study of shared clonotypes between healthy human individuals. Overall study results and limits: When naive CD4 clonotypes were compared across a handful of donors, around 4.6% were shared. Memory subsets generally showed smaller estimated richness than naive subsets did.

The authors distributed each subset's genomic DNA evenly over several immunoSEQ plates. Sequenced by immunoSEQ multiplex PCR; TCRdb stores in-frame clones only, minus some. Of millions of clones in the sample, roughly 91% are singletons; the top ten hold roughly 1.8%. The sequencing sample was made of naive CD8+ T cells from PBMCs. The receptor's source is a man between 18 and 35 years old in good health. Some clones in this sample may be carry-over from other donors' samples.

The CDR3 region has the DNA TGCGCCAGCAGCTCCAACCCGGACAGTGTTGCCTACGAGCAGTACTTC. It encodes CASSSNPDSVAYEQYF. The rearrangement uses TRBV5-1 and TRBJ2-7; D is possibly TRBD1 (6 bases). V dropped 3 bases and J dropped 2 bases, with 18 bases sitting between them. CDR3 length equals 16 residues. The germline gives CDR1 SGHRS, CDR2 YFSETQ.